This T cell receptor (beta chain) was identified in a study of identical twins. Each CDR3 protein gets one entry after TCRdb re-called the 5' RACE reads with MiXCR. Among approximately 210,000 distinct CDR3 sequences listed, 6.5% were seen once. The germline V and J ends were trimmed by 8 bases and 3 bases, with 7 bases remaining between them. Germline assignment: CDR1 MGHRA and CDR2 YSYEKL. The CDR3 extends over 11 amino acids. This clonotype showed up many times. Another study also made use of these data, one on T cells expressing NK-cell markers.

The TCR originated in a woman aged 18-29 years in good health. The sample comprised CD8+ T cells sorted from blood. The gene calls are TRBV4-1 and TRBJ1-1; D unresolved. The CDR3, as DNA: TGCGCCAGCCGACGTGACACTGAAGCTTTCTTT. As protein: CASRRDTEAFF.